These T cell receptor delta chains were read from a single sample in a study of gamma-delta T cells after stem cell transplantation. TCRdb reanalysed the RT-PCR reads with CATT. The table lists 2,500 or so delta-chain clones, approximately 20% of them singletons. The specimen sequenced was gamma-delta T cells. The source of these receptors is a human donor. It is not recorded whose cells these are; they may come from a transplant donor. CDR3s include the opening cysteine and the closing phenylalanine or tryptophan. The D gene is left open where the match is weak. Clone size is given for some rows only: seen once, a few or many times, or a class if the clone is expanded.

D: .
V: TRDV2
J: TRDJ1
size: few
CDR3: CACDTVQAGVSKGYTDTLIF
DNA: TGTGCCTGTGACACGGTGCAAGCTGGGGTATCAAAGGGTTACACCGATACACTCATCTTT

D: TRDD2
V: TRDV2
J: TRDJ1
size: few
CDR3: CACDIPTFTVGNLYTDTLIF
DNA: TGTGCCTGTGACATTCCTACGTTTACTGTGGGAAACTTGTACACCGATACACTCATCTTT

D: TRDD3
V: TRDV1
J: TRDJ1
size: .
CDR3: CALGELYWGIKLIF
DNA: TGTGCTCTTGGGGAACTTTACTGGGGGATTAAACTCATCTTT

D: TRDD3
V: TRDV1
J: TRDJ1
size: large
CDR3: CALGLHLSRGIHKLIF
DNA: TGTGCTCTTGGGCTCCACCTCTCCCGGGGGATACATAAACTCATCTTT

D: TRDD3
V: TRDV2
J: TRDJ1
size: .
CDR3: CACGKMKLGDTEVSLYTDKLIF
DNA: TGTGCCTGTGGCAAGATGAAACTGGGGGATACGGAAGTCTCCCTGTACACCGATAAACTCATCTTT

D: TRDD3
V: TRDV1
J: TRDJ1
size: .
CDR3: CALGAKAAINGFLSVLLGEYRPQYTDKLIF
DNA: TGTGCTCTTGGGGCCAAGGCGGCAATAAACGGCTTCCTTAGCGTCCTTCTGGGGGAATATCGCCCACAGTACACCGATAAACTCATCTTT

D: .
V: TRDV1
J: TRDJ1
size: medium-sized
CDR3: CALGELGTRRDKLIF
DNA: TGTGCTCTTGGGGAACTGGGGACACGGAGGGATAAACTCATCTTT

D: TRDD2
V: TRDV1
J: TRDJ1
size: few
CDR3: CALGPTTRIFLLRHLLGSRAPYTDKLIF
DNA: TGTGCTCTTGGCCCAACAACCCGGATATTCCTACTCAGACACCTCCTAGGATCTAGGGCCCCCTACACCGATAAACTCATCTTT

D: TRDD3
V: TRDV2
J: TRDJ1
size: few
CDR3: CACVVSLDRHSAYWGFLEQYTDKLIF
DNA: TGTGCCTGTGTTGTGTCCCTTGACAGACATTCAGCGTACTGGGGATTCCTTGAGCAGTACACCGATAAACTCATCTTT

D: .
V: TRDV2
J: TRDJ1
size: large
CDR3: CACDAGFKWGTDKLIF
DNA: TGTGCCTGTGACGCGGGCTTCAAGTGGGGCACCGATAAACTCATCTTT

D: TRDD2
V: TRDV1
J: TRDJ1
size: .
CDR3: CALGEPPGLPTAWVPLWGTDKLIF
DNA: TGTGCTCTTGGGGAACCTCCTGGCCTTCCTACAGCCTGGGTACCATTATGGGGCACCGATAAACTCATCTTT

D: .
V: TRDV1
J: TRDJ1
size: few
CDR3: CALGGLPDKLIF
DNA: TGTGCTCTTGGGGGACTCCCCGATAAACTCATCTTT

D: TRDD3
V: TRDV1
J: TRDJ1
size: .
CDR3: CALGSLIFYWGISTDKLIF
DNA: TGTGCTCTTGGGAGCTTAATTTTTTACTGGGGGATAAGCACCGATAAACTCATCTTT

D: .
V: TRDV2
J: TRDJ1
size: few
CDR3: CACDQTRGPGVYTDKLIF
DNA: TGTGCCTGTGACCAAACTAGGGGCCCGGGGGTTTACACCGATAAACTCATCTTT

D: TRDD3
V: TRDV1
J: TRDJ1
size: once
CDR3: CALGAFPMGDTYRKLIF
DNA: TGTGCTCTTGGGGCTTTTCCTATGGGGGATACGTATCGTAAACTCATCTTT

D: TRDD3
V: TRDV1
J: TRDJ1
size: .
CDR3: CALGELALRVGVVLGDTYLGADKLIF
DNA: TGTGCTCTTGGGGAACTAGCCCTACGCGTTGGAGTAGTACTGGGGGATACCTACCTTGGGGCCGATAAACTCATCTTT

D: .
V: TRDV2
J: TRDJ1
size: medium-sized
CDR3: CACDQLHDTFFKYTDKLIF
DNA: TGTGCCTGTGACCAGTTACACGATACGTTCTTTAAGTACACCGATAAACTCATCTTT

D: TRDD3
V: TRDV2
J: TRDJ1
size: .
CDR3: CACEDMYTGGYTGDKLIF
DNA: TGTGCCTGTGAGGATATGTACACTGGGGGATACACCGGCGATAAACTCATCTTT

D: .
V: TRDV1
J: TRDJ1
size: few
CDR3: CALGGNGLPGRTGGKLIF
DNA: TGTGCTCTTGGGGGGAACGGCCTTCCTGGCCGTACTGGGGGTAAACTCATCTTT

D: TRDD3
V: TRDV2
J: TRDJ1
size: .
CDR3: CACDTVALPERTGWGGSTDKLIF
DNA: TGTGCCTGTGACACCGTAGCTCTTCCGGAGAGAACTGGCTGGGGGGGGAGCACCGATAAACTCATCTTT

D: TRDD2
V: TRDV1
J: TRDJ1
size: .
CDR3: CALGEPRPSSYGFWDLLVKGDRLADKLIF
DNA: TGTGCTCTTGGGGAACCCCGACCCTCTTCCTACGGTTTCTGGGATCTTCTTGTTAAGGGTGATAGATTGGCCGATAAACTCATCTTT

D: TRDD3
V: TRDV1
J: TRDJ1
size: hyperexpanded
CDR3: CALGVLLPKQILGDTYTDKLIF
DNA: TGTGCTCTTGGGGTCCTGCTTCCTAAGCAAATACTGGGGGATACCTACACCGATAAACTCATCTTT

D: TRDD3
V: TRDV2
J: TRDJ3
size: .
CDR3: CACDRGDTLFSWDTRQMFF
DNA: TGTGCCTGTGACAGGGGGGATACTCTTTTCTCCTGGGACACCCGACAGATGTTTTTC

D: TRDD3
V: TRDV1
J: TRDJ1
size: .
CDR3: CALGPALPPWGIKGELIF
DNA: TGTGCTCTTGGGCCAGCCCTTCCCCCCTGGGGGATAAAGGGGGAACTCATCTTT

D: .
V: TRDV1
J: TRDJ1
size: once
CDR3: CALGILVWIPAYTDKLIF
DNA: TGTGCTCTTGGTATACTAGTTTGGATACCCGCGTACACCGATAAACTCATCTTT

D: TRDD3
V: TRDV1
J: TRDJ1
size: .
CDR3: CALEGAGGYRYTDKLIF
DNA: TGTGCTCTTGAGGGTGCTGGGGGATACCGGTACACCGATAAACTCATCTTT

D: .
V: TRDV1
J: TRDJ1
size: few
CDR3: CALGDPFLRYWGIPKLIF
DNA: TGTGCTCTTGGGGATCCCTTCCTACGGTACTGGGGGATCCCAAAACTCATCTTT

D: TRDD3
V: TRDV1
J: TRDJ1
size: once
CDR3: CALGELFTRVDWGIFGLTDKLIF
DNA: TGTGCTCTTGGGGAACTCTTCACTCGGGTCGACTGGGGGATATTTGGTCTCACCGATAAACTCATCTTT

D: .
V: TRDV2
J: TRDJ1
size: few
CDR3: CACDTAFLPRKYWGIDTDKLIF
DNA: TGTGCCTGTGACACTGCCTTCCTACCTCGTAAGTACTGGGGGATTGACACCGATAAACTCATCTTT

D: TRDD3
V: TRDV1
J: TRDJ1
size: .
CDR3: CALGLLRLYWGIRGPDKLIF
DNA: TGTGCTCTTGGGCTCCTACGCCTGTACTGGGGGATACGCGGGCCCGATAAACTCATCTTT

D: TRDD3
V: TRDV2
J: TRDJ1
size: .
CDR3: CACDTGSHWGIQTNFLFSLGDPDQRKIIF
DNA: TGTGCCTGTGACACCGGTTCTCACTGGGGGATCCAGACCAACTTCTTGTTCTCACTGGGGGATCCAGACCAACGTAAGATCATCTTT

D: TRDD3
V: TRDV1
J: TRDJ1
size: .
CDR3: CALGELGPFMYWGIIPYTDKLIF
DNA: TGTGCTCTTGGGGAACTGGGTCCTTTCATGTACTGGGGGATAATCCCGTACACCGATAAACTCATCTTT

D: .
V: TRDV2
J: TRDJ1
size: medium-sized
CDR3: CACDTVGAKATDKLIF
DNA: TGTGCCTGTGACACCGTGGGGGCCAAAGCTACCGATAAACTCATCTTT

D: TRDD3
V: TRDV1
J: TRDJ1
size: once
CDR3: CALGELCPLPALMGDTRHVTDKLIF
DNA: TGTGCTCTTGGGGAACTGTGCCCTCTCCCGGCGTTAATGGGGGATACGCGTCATGTTACCGATAAACTCATCTTT

D: TRDD3
V: TRDV1
J: TRDJ1
size: few
CDR3: CALGELHPTSFTGGYYVVDKLIF
DNA: TGTGCTCTTGGGGAACTACATCCTACGTCTTTTACTGGGGGATATTATGTGGTCGATAAACTCATCTTT

D: TRDD2
V: TRDV1
J: TRDJ1
size: .
CDR3: CALGGPLPTGGCGCVAELGKVDKLIF
DNA: TGTGCTCTTGGGGGGCCCCTTCCTACGGGCGGATGTGGCTGTGTGGCGGAGCTGGGCAAAGTGGATAAACTCATCTTT

D: .
V: TRAV29/DV5
J: TRDJ1
size: .
CDR3: CAASAPGKRYQREWGVPTDKLIF
DNA: TGTGCAGCAAGCGCGCCCGGGAAGCGTTACCAGCGGGAATGGGGGGTACCTACCGATAAACTCATCTTT

D: .
V: TRDV1
J: TRDJ1
size: .
CDR3: CALGEQRPGPFRILFF
DNA: TGTGCTCTTGGGGAACAACGGCCAGGACCGTTCCGAATCCTTTTCTTT

D: TRDD3
V: TRDV3
J: TRDJ1
size: few
CDR3: CAFNLHWGIRAPYTDKLIF
DNA: TGTGCCTTTAACCTACACTGGGGGATACGAGCCCCGTACACCGATAAACTCATCTTT

D: TRDD3
V: TRDV2
J: TRDJ1
size: large
CDR3: CACDTLLGDTVGDKLIF
DNA: TGTGCCTGTGACACCTTACTGGGGGATACAGTGGGCGATAAACTCATCTTT

D: .
V: TRDV2
J: TRDJ1
size: large
CDR3: CACDTLLGADKLIF
DNA: TGTGCCTGTGACACTCTACTGGGTGCCGATAAACTCATCTTT

D: TRDD3
V: TRDV2
J: TRDJ1
size: .
CDR3: CACDAVNFGSLGDSTLDKLIF
DNA: TGTGCCTGTGACGCGGTCAACTTCGGGTCACTGGGGGATAGCACCCTCGATAAACTCATCTTT

D: TRDD3
V: TRDV1
J: TRDJ1
size: .
CDR3: CALGELEALWGYPLYTDKLIF
DNA: TGTGCTCTTGGGGAACTGGAGGCCCTCTGGGGATACCCCCTTTACACCGATAAACTCATCTTT

D: TRDD3
V: TRDV1
J: TRDJ1
size: .
CDR3: CALGNGPGGYFDKLIF
DNA: TGTGCTCTTGGGAACGGTCCTGGGGGATACTTCGATAAACTCATCTTT

D: TRDD3
V: TRDV2
J: TRDJ1
size: .
CDR3: CACDSLGDTEDTDKLIF
DNA: TGTGCCTGTGACTCCCTGGGGGATACGGAGGACACCGATAAACTCATCTTT

D: .
V: TRDV2
J: TRDJ1
size: large
CDR3: CACEGLAEGEHASDKLIF
DNA: TGTGCCTGTGAAGGTTTGGCCGAGGGGGAACACGCTAGCGATAAACTCATCTTT

D: .
V: TRDV2
J: TRDJ1
size: .
CDR3: CACDTYFGDKLIF
DNA: TGTGCCTGTGACACCTATTTTGGCGATAAACTCATCTTT

D: TRDD3
V: TRDV1
J: TRDJ1
size: few
CDR3: CALGMGAYWGIEYTDKLIF
DNA: TGTGCTCTTGGGATGGGGGCGTACTGGGGGATCGAGTACACCGATAAACTCATCTTT

D: TRDD3
V: TRDV2
J: TRDJ1
size: .
CDR3: CACDTLDWGIRGDKLIF
DNA: TGTGCCTGTGACACCCTAGACTGGGGGATACGCGGCGATAAACTCATCTTT

D: TRDD3
V: TRDV2
J: TRDJ1
size: .
CDR3: CAFRTTGGYQADKLIF
DNA: TGTGCCTTTCGAACCACTGGGGGATACCAAGCCGATAAACTCATCTTT

D: TRDD3
V: TRDV1
J: TRDJ1
size: once
CDR3: CALGELRPSPFLLLLGDNSRDSVYTDKLIF
DNA: TGTGCTCTTGGGGAACTAAGGCCCTCCCCCTTCCTACTCTTACTGGGGGATAATTCAAGGGATTCGGTGTACACCGATAAACTCATCTTT

D: TRDD3
V: TRDV1
J: TRDJ2
size: .
CDR3: CALGEPAIFLRLLGDPAQLFF
DNA: TGTGCTCTTGGGGAACCGGCCATATTCCTACGTTTACTGGGGGATCCAGCACAACTCTTCTTT

D: .
V: TRDV1
J: TRDJ1
size: .
CDR3: CALGELSPAFLTTGDWGFDKLIF
DNA: TGTGCTCTTGGGGAACTTTCCCCGGCCTTCCTCACCACTGGGGATTGGGGGTTTGATAAACTCATCTTT

D: TRDD3
V: TRDV1
J: TRDJ1
size: .
CDR3: CALGELTLGIYWGIRRPYTDKLIF
DNA: TGTGCACTTGGGGAACTAACCCTTGGGATTTACTGGGGGATACGCCGCCCGTACACCGATAAACTCATCTTT

D: .
V: TRDV2
J: TRDJ1
size: .
CDR3: CACDTVGADTDKLIF
DNA: TGTGCCTGTGACACCGTGGGGGCCGACACCGATAAACTCATCTTT